This TCR beta chain is from a study of OX40 agonist ivuxolimab in advanced cancers. Overall study: There were three patients with partial responses, one having hepatocellular carcinoma and two cutaneous melanoma. The study, taken as a whole, reports: Antigens targeted by the expanded peripheral T cells were not determined.

In regard to this clone: Antigen specificity is unknown.

V was clipped by 3 bases and J by 0 bases; unmatched bases: 10. Germline V CDR1 and CDR2: SGDLS, YYNGEE. The CDR3 totals 18 residues. Blood draws occurred at baseline, cycle 4 day 1, and cycle 7 day 1. The repertoire was sequenced with immunoSEQ multiplex PCR; TCRdb's copy has only in-frame clones and lacks some. The sample consists of just over 35,000 clones, around three quarters of them appearing once. V gene TRBV9 combines with J gene TRBJ2-5, with 11 bases identical to TRBD2. The starting material was CD4+ or CD8+ T cells sorted from blood, obtained in a trial of the OX40 agonist ivuxolimab. The clonotype originates from an adult with an advanced solid tumor such as melanoma, head and neck, liver or kidney cancer. CDR3 residues: CASSAGALAGGYQETQYF. The CDR3 nucleotides read TGTGCCAGCAGCGCGGGGGCGCTAGCGGGGGGATACCAAGAGACCCAGTACTTC. Together with reference TRBV9 and TRBJ2-5, the CDR3 gives the full variable domain: DSGVTQTPKHLITATGQRVTLRCSPRSGDLSVYWYQQSLDQGLQFLIQYYNGEERAKGNILERFSAQQFPDLHSELNLSSLELGDSALYFCASSAGALAGGYQETQYFGPGTRLLVL.